This TCR beta chain was captured in a study of blood T cells in healthy people across ages. General study findings and limits: Considered underestimates were the diversity estimates obtained from one million T cells.

On this clonotype itself: Its antigen is as yet unknown.

The CDR3 is made up of 16 amino acids. Germline V gene lookup returns CDR1 ENHRY and CDR2 SYGVKD. The junction had 11 bases not matched to a gene; V was cut back by 1 base and J by 10 bases. Staff drew roughly 10 milliliters of peripheral blood from each donor. Primers used in a second PCR of about 6 to 11 cycles were a sample-barcoded 5' primer and a J-beta primer mix. Carrying 12 random nucleotides, a template-switch adaptor labeled each individual cDNA molecule. TCRdb itself ran the 5' RACE reads through MiXCR, one entry per CDR3 protein. The sample holds approximately 1,000,000 distinct CDR3 sequences, less than 45% seen once.

What was sequenced was blood. The sequence was obtained from a man between 18 and 35 years old in good health. V and J are TRBV10-3 and TRBJ1-1; 11 bases match TRBD1. Here the CDR3 DNA reads TGTGCCATCAGTGAGTTAGCCGGCAGGGACAGGGGGGGAGCTTTCTTT. Translation: CAISELAGRDRGGAFF.